Each of the 23 T cell receptor beta chains below was sequenced from the same sample in a study of neoadjuvant nivolumab and ipilimumab in lung cancer. Using immunoSEQ multiplex PCR, the repertoire was profiled, and TCRdb retains in-frame clones only, with some absent. This table holds approximately 9,000 clones, nearly 85% found once. Sequenced here: tumor tissue, sampled after neoadjuvant nivolumab, alone or with ipilimumab, at or shortly before surgery. Receptors originate from an adult with non-small cell lung cancer.

This clone was picked up one time. The chain employs TRBV6-1 and TRBJ1-5, with TRBD1 as a possible D gene (5 bases). V dropped 6 bases and J dropped 3 bases, with 9 bases sitting between them. This CDR3 has 13 amino acids. Germline V gene lookup returns CDR1 MNHNS and CDR2 SASEGT. The CDR3 here is CASRGLFNQPQHF. The CDR3 DNA follows: TGTGCCAGCAGGGGACTCTTCAATCAGCCCCAGCATTTT.

This clone was observed a handful of times. This chain connects TRBV18 to TRBJ1-2; 7 nucleotides align to TRBD1. The germline V gene has CDR1 KGHSH and CDR2 LQKENI. The CDR3 loop spans 15 amino acids. With V trimmed by 2 bases and J by 5 bases, 8 bases remained unmatched. The CDR3 reads CASSPSQGGRYGYTF. CDR3 sequence (DNA): TGTGCCAGCTCACCAAGCCAGGGGGGTCGGTATGGCTACACCTTC.

This chain joins TRBV9 and TRBJ1-1; TRBD1 is a possible D gene (5 bases). The V gene's germline CDR1 is SGDLS and CDR2 YYNGEE. This CDR3 contains 15 residues. Trimming shortened V by 0 bases and J by 3 bases, and 12 bases separated the two germline ends. CDR3 in amino acids: CASSVGDGRYTEAFF. DNA for the CDR3: TGTGCCAGCAGCGTAGGGGACGGGAGGTACACTGAAGCTTTCTTT. Variable domain in full (rest from reference TRBV9 and TRBJ1-1): DSGVTQTPKHLITATGQRVTLRCSPRSGDLSVYWYQQSLDQGLQFLIQYYNGEERAKGNILERFSAQQFPDLHSELNLSSLELGDSALYFCASSVGDGRYTEAFFGQGTRLTVV.

The chain couples TRBV7-2 to TRBJ2-1, with D unresolved. Germline values: CDR1 SGHTA, CDR2 FQGNSA. Between the trimmed V and J ends, which lost 5 bases and 7 bases, there was a span of 15 bases. The CDR3 is made up of 14 amino acids. This CDR3 reads CASSRGRVVNEQFF. In DNA form, the CDR3 reads TGTGCCAGCAGCAGAGGACGGGTTGTAAATGAGCAGTTCTTC. Drawing the rest from reference TRBV7-2 and TRBJ2-1, the complete variable domain is GAGVSQSPSNKVTEKGKDVELRCDPISGHTALYWYRQSLGQGLEFLIYFQGNSAPDKSGLPSDRFSAERTGGSVSTLTIQRTQQEDSAVYLCASSRGRVVNEQFFGPGTRLTVL.

This chain connects TRBV30 to TRBJ1-1, with D possibly being TRBD1 (5 bases). The CDR3 extends over 13 amino acids. The V end lost 2 bases, the J end lost 1 base, and 8 bases lay between the germline ends. Germline-derived CDR1 and CDR2 are GTSNPN and SVGIG (reference sequence). Written as DNA, the CDR3 is TGTGCCTGGAGTTATCAGGGGAACACTGAAGCTTTCTTT. Amino acids: CAWSYQGNTEAFF.

The chain is built from TRBV2 and TRBJ2-7, with D unresolved. Per the germline V gene, CDR1 is SNHLY and CDR2 is FYNNEI. The CDR3 runs 14 residues. Trimming removed 3 bases from V and 6 bases from J, with 15 bases in between. The CDR3 loop is CASSDGYLRSEQYF. The CDR3 DNA sequence: TGTGCCAGCAGTGATGGTTACTTACGGTCCGAGCAGTACTTC.

The chain is built from TRBV10-3 and TRBJ2-3; possibly TRBD2 for D (5 bases). Per germline, CDR1 ENHRY and CDR2 SYGVKD. CDR3 size: 15 residues. V was pared by 10 bases and J by 8 bases, with 25 bases between. CDR3 DNA sequence: TGTGCCACCCACCCCTCAGGTGGGCGACGGGGTACGCAGTATTTT. It encodes CATHPSGGRRGTQYF.

The gene calls are TRBV2 and TRBJ1-1; possible D gene TRBD1, 6 bases. Germline V gene data show CDR1 as SNHLY and CDR2 as FYNNEI. Deletions cut 4 bases from V and 1 base from J, with 10 bases between. The CDR3 runs to 14 residues. The DNA of the CDR3 is TGTGCCAGCAGTGGGGACACCTGGAACACTGAAGCTTTCTTT. Its protein product is CASSGDTWNTEAFF.

The rearrangement uses TRBV6-6 and TRBJ1-2; 9 bases map to TRBD1. The CDR3 loop spans 13 amino acids. Germline V lookup: CDR1 MNHNY, CDR2 SVGAGI (reference sequence). V lost 5 bases and J lost 7; bases outside the gene matches: 5. CDR3 loop: CASSPGTGFGYTF. The CDR3 bases are TGTGCCAGCAGTCCCGGGACAGGGTTTGGCTACACCTTC.

This chain connects TRBV30 to TRBJ2-7, with D perhaps matching TRBD2 (5 bases). Germline V gives CDR1 GTSNPN, CDR2 SVGIG (reference sequence). Trimming took off 4 bases at V and 0 bases at J, with 10 bases between the two ends. The CDR3 is 13 residues long. The CDR3 nucleotides read TGTGCCTGGACGGGGTCCCACTCCTACGAGCAGTACTTC. Its translation: CAWTGSHSYEQYF.

The genes are TRBV5-1 and TRBJ1-3; D is unclear. The CDR3 sequence is 15 residues long. V gave up 4 bases and J gave up 4 bases, with 15 bases separating them. Per the germline V gene, CDR1 is SGHRS and CDR2 is YFSETQ. The CDR3 sequence is CASSPDAIVGNTIYF. CDR3 sequence (DNA): TGCGCCAGCAGCCCGGACGCGATAGTAGGAAACACCATATATTTT. The complete variable domain, with remaining parts taken from reference TRBV5-1 and TRBJ1-3, reads KAGVTQTPRYLIKTRGQQVTLSCSPISGHRSVSWYQQTPGQGLQFLFEYFSETQRNKGNFPGRFSGRQFSNSRSEMNVSTLELGDSALYLCASSPDAIVGNTIYFGEGSWLTVV.

This clone ranks as medium-sized (0.01 to 0.1%). This chain connects TRBV14 to TRBJ1-2; no firm D call. The CDR3 extends over 18 amino acids. Germline V gene sequence: CDR1 SGHDN, CDR2 FVKESK. V lost 1 base to trimming and J lost 3 bases, with 21 bases between them. The CDR3 DNA is TGTGCCAGCAGCCAAGTGGCCCCTGGACCCAGTCTTGACTATGGCTACACCTTC. Translated: CASSQVAPGPSLDYGYTF.

This sequence joins TRBV7-9 and TRBJ2-2, with no clear D. This CDR3 is built from 14 residues. V shed 5 bases and J shed 3 bases, with 10 bases lying between them. Germline assignment: CDR1 SEHNR and CDR2 FQNEAQ (reference sequence). CDR3 in amino acids: CASSPRAYTGELFF. DNA of the CDR3: TGTGCCAGCAGCCCACGGGCCTACACCGGGGAGCTGTTTTTT.

This rearrangement joins TRBV10-3 to TRBJ1-2, with 7 nucleotides matching TRBD1. The CDR3 spans 13 residues. Germline V gives CDR1 ENHRY, CDR2 SYGVKD. The junction had 6 bases not matched to a gene; V was cut back by 4 bases and J by 7 bases. For the CDR3, the DNA is TGTGCCATCAGTGCCCTCCAGGGGGGTGGCTACACCTTC. It specifies CAISALQGGGYTF.

The chain links TRBV7-9 to TRBJ1-1, with D tentatively TRBD1 (5 bases). Trimming removed 4 bases at V and 1 base at J, with 7 bases between. In germline, CDR1 is SEHNR, CDR2 FQNEAQ (reference sequence). The CDR3 contains 13 residues. The CDR3 reads CASSSGQNTEAFF. CDR3 in DNA: TGTGCCAGCAGCTCTGGACAGAACACTGAAGCTTTCTTT.

The chain uses TRBV5-1 and TRBJ1-1; no reliable D call. Germline V gives CDR1 SGHRS, CDR2 YFSETQ. The V end lost 2 bases, the J end lost 3 bases, and 11 bases lay between the germline ends. The CDR3 runs to 14 residues. CDR3 sequence: CASSLGRGDTEAFF. The CDR3 DNA follows: TGCGCCAGCAGCTTAGGTCGCGGGGACACTGAAGCTTTCTTT.

This chain joins TRBV6-1 and TRBJ2-2; TRBD1 matches 9 bases. The CDR3 is 15 amino acids. With 6 bases clipped from V and 2 bases from J, the junction kept 4 bases outside the gene matches. CDR1 and CDR2 from the germline V gene are MNHNS and SASEGT. CDR3 residues: CASRRDRVNTGELFF. The CDR3 bases are TGTGCCAGCAGGCGGGACAGGGTTAACACCGGGGAGCTGTTTTTT.

The J gene is TRBJ1-2, the V gene TRBV4-1; no definite D call. The CDR3 runs 15 residues. CDR1 and CDR2 from the germline V gene are MGHRA and YSYEKL. The V end lost 0 bases, the J end lost 1 base, and 9 bases lay between the germline ends. CDR3 nucleotides: TGCGCCAGCAGCCAAGAACGTCTGGGTAACTATGGCTACACCTTC. Amino acid sequence: CASSQERLGNYGYTF.

The chain uses TRBV5-1 and TRBJ2-7; 10 bases map to TRBD1. The length of the CDR3 is 19 residues. V shed 0 bases and J 2 bases; nucleotides not matched to a gene: 14. The germline V gene encodes CDR1 SGHRS and CDR2 YFSETQ. The CDR3 DNA reads TGCGCCAGCAGCTTGGCCTTTGTCCCGGGACAGGGGCCCACCTACGAGCAGTACTTC. It encodes CASSLAFVPGQGPTYEQYF.

The V gene is TRBV4-1, the J gene TRBJ2-3; tentatively, D is TRBD2 (6 bases). Germline V gene lookup returns CDR1 MGHRA and CDR2 YSYEKL. The CDR3 is made up of 15 amino acids. The ends were cut back, 8 bases at V and 0 bases at J, with 15 bases in the middle. The CDR3 spells CASGLVAASTDTQYF. CDR3 nucleotide sequence: TGCGCCAGCGGTTTAGTAGCGGCTAGCACAGATACGCAGTATTTT.

The genes are TRBV18 and TRBJ1-1; 8 bases match TRBD1. The J segment lost 4 bases and the V segment lost 3 bases, leaving 7 bases of the junction unmatched. The CDR3 spans 15 residues. The germline V gene has CDR1 KGHSH and CDR2 LQKENI. The CDR3 DNA is TGTGCCAGCTCACCCGTCCTCGGACAGGGCACTGAAGCTTTCTTT. This translates into CASSPVLGQGTEAFF.

The rearrangement uses TRBV11-2 and TRBJ2-1, with D perhaps matching TRBD2 (5 bases). Germline CDR1 reads SGHAT; CDR2 reads FQNNGV. This CDR3 spans 14 amino acids. Trimming pared 1 base from V and 15 bases from J, leaving 19 bases between. The CDR3 sequence: CASSLAGGSGLAFF. The CDR3 DNA reads as TGTGCCAGCAGCTTAGCAGGAGGTTCGGGATTAGCGTTCTTC.

J is TRBJ1-2 and V is TRBV7-9; no reliable D call. V was clipped by 5 bases and J by 4 bases, with 17 bases between them. This CDR3 is 15 amino acids long. The germline gives CDR1 SEHNR, CDR2 FQNEAQ (reference sequence). The CDR3 region has the DNA TGTGCCAGCAGCGCAGGCGAGGGTCTTGGCTATGGCTACACCTTC. Protein product: CASSAGEGLGYGYTF.